This T cell receptor (beta chain) was identified in a study of T cells after yellow fever vaccination. The wider study: The fractions with low cell numbers were processed using SMART-Seq v4 Ultra Low Input.

TCRdb used MiXCR to reprocess the 5' RACE reads, holding one entry per CDR3 protein. This sample carries 620,000 or so distinct CDR3 sequences, 10% to 15% of them seen once, and the ten largest clones take more than 13%. The study's findings and limits: Abundant clonotypes from the bulk population could get into FACS-sorted repertoires as contaminants. Among primary-vaccination clones, most reappeared after the booster, at 95% to 96% for CD4 and 88% for CD8.

With 4 bases removed from V and 0 bases from J, the gap between germline ends came to 16 bases. The germline V gene has CDR1 LGHDT and CDR2 YNNKEL (reference sequence). This CDR3 region has 17 residues. This clonotype was counted only a few times. As yet, its antigen is unknown. This specimen was PBMCs, taken on the day of the yellow fever booster vaccination. This chain joins TRBV3-1 and TRBJ2-1; D ambiguous. This sequence originates from a man in his thirties or forties who received the YFV17D yellow fever vaccine. The CDR3 sequence: CASSPSLSPGSYNEQFF. The CDR3 DNA reads as TGTGCCAGCAGCCCATCTCTCAGTCCCGGCTCCTACAATGAGCAGTTCTTC.